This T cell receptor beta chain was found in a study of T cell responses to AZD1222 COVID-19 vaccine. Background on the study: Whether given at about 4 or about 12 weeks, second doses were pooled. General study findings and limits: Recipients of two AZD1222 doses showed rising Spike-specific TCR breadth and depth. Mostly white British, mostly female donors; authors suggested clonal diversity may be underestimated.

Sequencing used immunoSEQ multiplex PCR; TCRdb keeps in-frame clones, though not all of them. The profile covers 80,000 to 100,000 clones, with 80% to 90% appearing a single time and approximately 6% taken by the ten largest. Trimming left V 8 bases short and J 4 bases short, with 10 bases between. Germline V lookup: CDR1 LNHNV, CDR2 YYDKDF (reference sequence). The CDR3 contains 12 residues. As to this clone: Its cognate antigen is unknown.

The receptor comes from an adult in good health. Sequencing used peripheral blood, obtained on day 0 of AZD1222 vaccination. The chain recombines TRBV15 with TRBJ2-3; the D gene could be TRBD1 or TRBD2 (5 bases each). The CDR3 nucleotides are TGTGCCACCGGGACGGCTGCAGATACGCAGTATTTT. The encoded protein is CATGTAADTQYF.